This T cell receptor beta chain was sequenced for a study of cytomegalovirus exposure and HLA in healthy donors. Findings of the study overall: For cytomegalovirus status, the classifier reportedly gave diagnoses with high specificity and sensitivity. A few of the chains that were CMV-associated were confirmed in vitro to be specific for CMV antigens. TCR beta chains numbering approximately 150 were designated cytomegalovirus-associated.

Assay used: immunoSEQ multiplex PCR; TCRdb lists only in-frame clones, some missing. Found here are roughly 90,000 clones, approximately 95% of them singletons; the top ten hold around 1.1%. The donors formed part of the approximately 110-subject validation cohort, distinct from the roughly 700-subject first cohort. This clone was counted only a few times. Its antigen is unknown. The germline V gene has CDR1 DFQATT and CDR2 SNEGSKA (reference sequence). The CDR3 has 11 amino acids. Trimming shortened V by 0 bases and J by 8 bases, and 7 bases separated the two germline ends. The rearrangement uses TRBV20-1 and TRBJ1-1; no firm D call. Specimen: PBMCs. The clonotype comes from a woman aged 25-40 years in good health and CMV-seropositive. The CDR3 here is CSARDGIEAFF. The CDR3 nucleotides are TGCAGTGCTAGAGACGGGATAGAAGCTTTCTTT.